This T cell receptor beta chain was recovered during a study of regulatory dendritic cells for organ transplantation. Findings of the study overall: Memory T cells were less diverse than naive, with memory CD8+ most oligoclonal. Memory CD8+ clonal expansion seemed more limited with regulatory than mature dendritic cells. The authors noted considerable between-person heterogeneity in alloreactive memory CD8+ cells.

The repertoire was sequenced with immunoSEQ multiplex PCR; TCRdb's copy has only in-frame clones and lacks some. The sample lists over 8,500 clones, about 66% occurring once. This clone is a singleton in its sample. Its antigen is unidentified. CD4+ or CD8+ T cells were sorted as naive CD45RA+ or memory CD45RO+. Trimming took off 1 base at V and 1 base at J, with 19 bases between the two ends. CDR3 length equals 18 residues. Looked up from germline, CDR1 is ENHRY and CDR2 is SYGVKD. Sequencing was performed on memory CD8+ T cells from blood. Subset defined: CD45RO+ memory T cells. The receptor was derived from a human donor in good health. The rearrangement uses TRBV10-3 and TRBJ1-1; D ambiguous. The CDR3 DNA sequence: TGTGCCATCAGTGAGTTCCCGTTGGACCCCCGCGGGAACACTGAAGCTTTCTTT. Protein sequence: CAISEFPLDPRGNTEAFF.